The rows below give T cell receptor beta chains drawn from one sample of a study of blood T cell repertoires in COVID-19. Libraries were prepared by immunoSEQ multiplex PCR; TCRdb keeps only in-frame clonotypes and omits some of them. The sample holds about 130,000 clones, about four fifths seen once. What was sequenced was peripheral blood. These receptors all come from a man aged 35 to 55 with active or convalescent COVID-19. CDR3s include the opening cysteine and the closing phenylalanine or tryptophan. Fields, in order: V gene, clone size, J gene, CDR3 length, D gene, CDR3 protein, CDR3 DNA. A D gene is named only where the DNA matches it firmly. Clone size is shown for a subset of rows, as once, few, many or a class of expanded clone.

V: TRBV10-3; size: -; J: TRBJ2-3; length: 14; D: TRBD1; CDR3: CAISGQGGTDTQYF; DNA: TGTGCCATCAGTGGACAGGGCGGCACAGATACGCAGTATTTT
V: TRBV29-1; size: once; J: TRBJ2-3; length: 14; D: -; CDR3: CSVVGNIGTDTQYF; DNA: TGCAGCGTTGTAGGAAATATCGGGACAGATACGCAGTATTTT
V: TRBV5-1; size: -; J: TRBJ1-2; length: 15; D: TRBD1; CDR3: CASSLGDRERGGYTF; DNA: TGCGCCAGCAGCTTGGGGGACAGGGAGAGAGGTGGCTACACCTTC
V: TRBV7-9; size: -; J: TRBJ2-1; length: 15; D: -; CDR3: CASSLAGSSYNEQFF; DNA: TGTGCCAGCAGCTTAGCCGGGAGCTCCTACAATGAGCAGTTCTTC
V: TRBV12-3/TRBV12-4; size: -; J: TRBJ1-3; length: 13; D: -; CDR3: CASSLRGGNTIYF; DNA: TGTGCCAGCAGTTTACGGGGTGGAAACACCATATATTTT
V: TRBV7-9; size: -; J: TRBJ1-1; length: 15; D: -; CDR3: CASSPPGTLNTEAFF; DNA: TGTGCCAGCAGCCCCCCCGGGACATTGAACACTGAAGCTTTCTTT
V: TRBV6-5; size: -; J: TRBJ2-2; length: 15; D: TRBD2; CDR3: CASRQPGLETGELFF; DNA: TGTGCCAGCAGACAACCGGGACTAGAAACCGGGGAGCTGTTTTTT
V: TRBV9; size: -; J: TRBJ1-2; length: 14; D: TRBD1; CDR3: CASSGGQGGYGYTF; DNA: TGTGCCAGCAGCGGGGGACAGGGTGGCTATGGCTACACCTTC
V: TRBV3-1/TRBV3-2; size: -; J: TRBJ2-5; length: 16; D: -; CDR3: CASSRTGTRSIETQYF; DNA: TGTGCCAGCAGCCGCACCGGGACTCGGAGCATTGAGACCCAGTACTTC
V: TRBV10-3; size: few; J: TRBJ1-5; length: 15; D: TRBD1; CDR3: CAISESGGQNQPQHF; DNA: TGTGCCATCAGTGAGTCGGGGGGACAGAATCAGCCCCAGCATTTT
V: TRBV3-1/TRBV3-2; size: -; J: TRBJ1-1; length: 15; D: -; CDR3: CASSHERIGQTEAFF; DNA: TGTGCCAGCAGCCATGAGCGGATTGGCCAAACTGAAGCTTTCTTT
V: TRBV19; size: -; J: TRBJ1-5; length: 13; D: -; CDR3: CASTRSPNQPQHF; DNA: TGTGCCAGTACGCGGAGTCCTAATCAGCCCCAGCATTTT
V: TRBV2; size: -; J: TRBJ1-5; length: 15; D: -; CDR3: CASSESENSNQPQHF; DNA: TGTGCCAGCAGTGAGAGTGAGAATAGCAATCAGCCCCAGCATTTT
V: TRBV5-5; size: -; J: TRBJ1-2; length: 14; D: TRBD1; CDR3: CASSFWTGDYGYTF; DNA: TGTGCCAGCAGCTTCTGGACAGGGGACTATGGCTACACCTTC
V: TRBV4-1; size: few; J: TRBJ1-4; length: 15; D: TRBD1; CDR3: CASSQTGTGYEKLFF; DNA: TGCGCCAGCAGCCAGACCGGGACAGGGTATGAAAAACTGTTTTTT
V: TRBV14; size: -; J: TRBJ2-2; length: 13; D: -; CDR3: CASKTVNTGELFF; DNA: TGTGCCAGCAAAACGGTGAACACCGGGGAGCTGTTTTTT
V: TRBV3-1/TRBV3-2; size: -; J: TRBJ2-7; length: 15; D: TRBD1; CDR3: CASSPRVQGAREQYF; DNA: TGTGCCAGCAGCCCGAGGGTCCAGGGGGCGCGTGAGCAGTACTTC